This entry concerns a single T cell receptor beta chain. The sample originates from a study of cytomegalovirus exposure and HLA in healthy donors. Sequenced by immunoSEQ multiplex PCR; TCRdb stores in-frame clones only, minus some. The sample includes about 110,000 clones, roughly 87% seen only once; the top ten take approximately 1.9%. The sequence was obtained from a woman aged 18 to 35 in good health and CMV-seronegative. Sequencing used PBMCs.

CDR3 in DNA: TGCAGCGTGCAGGGTGAGGAGACAGCCAAAAACATTCAGTACTTC. It encodes CSVQGEETAKNIQYF. This chain uses TRBV29-1 with TRBJ2-4; D might be TRBD1 (5 bases). Trimming shortened V by 6 bases and J by 0 bases, and 15 bases separated the two germline ends. This CDR3 region has 15 residues. Germline CDR1 SQVTM, CDR2 ANQGSEA.